This passage covers 23 T cell receptor beta chains from one sample sequenced in a study of shared clonotypes between healthy human individuals. Sequenced by immunoSEQ multiplex PCR; TCRdb stores in-frame clones only, minus some. The repertoire includes 2 million to 3 million clones, more than 90% of them detected once, and 0.11% to 0.15% sits in the top ten. The sequenced sample was naive CD4+ T cells sorted from blood. Subset indicated: CD45RA+ positively selected. The receptors originated from a man in his late teens or twenties in good health.

The chain is built from TRBV13 and TRBJ2-5, with D maybe TRBD2 (6 bases). Deletions cut 0 bases from V and 1 base from J, with 15 bases between. Per the germline V gene, CDR1 is PRHDT and CDR2 is FYEKMQ (reference sequence). The CDR3 is 17 residues long. The CDR3 loop is CASSLGSWRDSQETQYF. Here the CDR3 DNA reads TGTGCCAGCAGCTTAGGGTCATGGCGGGATAGCCAAGAGACCCAGTACTTC. The entire variable domain, with the rest obtained from reference TRBV13 and TRBJ2-5, is as follows: AAGVIQSPRHLIKEKRETATLKCYPIPRHDTVYWYQQGPGQDPQFLISFYEKMQSDKGSIPDRFSAQQFSDYHSELNMSSLELGDSALYFCASSLGSWRDSQETQYFGPGTRLLVL.

In regard to this clone: Other nucleotide sequences from this sample produce the same CDR3. This chain joins TRBV19 and TRBJ1-2; 8 bases are a match to TRBD1. The germline V gene has CDR1 LNHDA and CDR2 SQIVND (reference sequence). Unmatched junction bases numbered 4, after V lost 3 bases and J lost 4 bases. The CDR3 has 14 amino acids. The CDR3 DNA is TGTGCCAGTAGTATTGGACAGGGTGCCTATGGCTACACCTTC. Protein: CASSIGQGAYGYTF. The full variable domain, in which reference TRBV19 and TRBJ1-2 provide the parts outside the CDR3, is DGGITQSPKYLFRKEGQNVTLSCEQNLNHDAMYWYRQDPGQGLRLIYYSQIVNDFQKGDIAEGYSVSREKKESFPLTVTSAQKNPTAFYLCASSIGQGAYGYTFGSGTRLTVV.

V is TRBV2 and J is TRBJ2-5; 7 bases are a match to TRBD2. The length of the CDR3 is 15 residues. J lost 5 bases, V lost 4 bases, and 10 bases had no gene match. The germline V gene encodes CDR1 SNHLY and CDR2 FYNNEI. As DNA, the CDR3 is TGTGCCAGCAGTGTACCAACTAGCGAGGCGGAGACCCAGTACTTC. Its translation is CASSVPTSEAETQYF.

For this clone: Other DNA sequences in the same sample also yield this CDR3. The CDR3, as DNA: TGCGCCAGCAGCCCCGGCTCCTCCTACGAGCAGTACTTC. Residues: CASSPGSSYEQYF. This chain links TRBV5-1 with TRBJ2-7, with D unresolved. The CDR3 loop spans 13 amino acids. Germline-derived CDR1 and CDR2 are SGHRS and YFSETQ. Trimming took 4 bases from V and 0 from J, leaving 8 bases between them.

The gene calls are TRBV4-1 and TRBJ1-2, with a weak D call TRBD1 (5 bases). The germline V gene encodes CDR1 MGHRA and CDR2 YSYEKL. Trimming shortened V by 0 bases and J by 1 base, and 12 bases separated the two germline ends. The CDR3 is made up of 16 amino acids. CDR3 sequence (DNA): TGCGCCAGCAGCCAAGATTCGCCAGGGATTAACTATGGCTACACCTTC. Translating it yields CASSQDSPGINYGYTF.

J is TRBJ2-1 and V is TRBV5-5; D not resolved. This CDR3 comprises 15 residues. The V end lost 0 bases, the J end lost 6 bases, and 13 bases lay between the germline ends. CDR1 and CDR2 (germline): SGHKS, YYEKEE (reference sequence). The chain's CDR3 is CASSLGPQLSNEQFF. CDR3 nucleotides: TGTGCCAGCAGCTTGGGTCCTCAGTTAAGCAATGAGCAGTTCTTC.

The chain links TRBV5-1 to TRBJ2-3; 11 positions match TRBD2. V gave up 0 bases and J gave up 1 base; unmatched junction bases: 13. The germline CDR1 and CDR2 sequences are SGHRS and YFSETQ. The CDR3 totals 20 residues. Here the CDR3 DNA reads TGCGCCAGCAGCTTGGGCGTTCTAGCGGGAGGAGGAAGAGGCACAGATACGCAGTATTTT. This encodes CASSLGVLAGGGRGTDTQYF.

This clone was detected only a few times. The J gene is TRBJ1-1, the V gene TRBV7-8, with no clear D. V was shortened by 1 base and J by 8 bases, with 11 bases between the two germline ends. There are 13 residues in the CDR3. The germline CDR1 and CDR2 sequences are SGHVS and FQNEAQ. The CDR3, as DNA: TGTGCCAGCAGCTTAGGATCTAAATGGGAAGCTTTCTTT. Its translation is CASSLGSKWEAFF.

The rearrangement joins TRBV7-2 to TRBJ2-3, with 8 positions matching TRBD1. The V gene's germline CDR1 is SGHTA and CDR2 FQGNSA. Trimming at V came to 5 bases and at J to 4 bases, leaving 5 bases not matched to a gene. This CDR3 is 14 amino acids long. The CDR3 DNA is TGTGCCAGCAGCAGCGGACAGGGTGCAGATACGCAGTATTTT. This sequence encodes CASSSGQGADTQYF.

CDR3 sequence: CASCTGGLGGEQFF. In nucleotides, the CDR3 is TGTGCCAGTTGCACGGGGGGACTAGGCGGTGAGCAGTTCTTC. The chain uses TRBV6-1 and TRBJ2-1, with TRBD2 identical over 8 bases. The germline V gene encodes CDR1 MNHNS and CDR2 SASEGT. This CDR3 is built from 14 residues. After removal of 9 bases from V and 9 bases from J, the junction contained 13 bases not matched to a gene.

This rearrangement joins TRBV19 to TRBJ1-5; 8 bases align to TRBD1. Germline V gene data show CDR1 as LNHDA and CDR2 as SQIVND (reference sequence). V was pared by 5 bases and J by 8 bases, with 5 bases of the junction left unmatched. The CDR3 is 13 residues long. The CDR3 sequence is CASSQGAIEPQHF. The CDR3 DNA sequence: TGTGCCAGTAGTCAGGGGGCAATTGAGCCCCAGCATTTT.

Regarding this clone: The same CDR3 is also encoded by other DNA sequences in this sample. The J gene is TRBJ2-1, the V gene TRBV25-1; D unclear. Germline-derived CDR1 and CDR2 are MGHDK and SYGVNS. Trimming took 7 bases from V and 6 from J, leaving 7 bases between them. This CDR3 contains 11 residues. CDR3 DNA sequence: TGTGCCAGCACCAGCCGCAATGAGCAGTTCTTC. Translated: CASTSRNEQFF.

This chain joins TRBV10-1 and TRBJ1-1; D possibly corresponds to TRBD1 (5 bases). CDR1 is WNHNN and CDR2 is SYGVQD in the germline V gene (reference sequence). Between the trimmed V and J ends, which lost 0 bases and 1 base, there was a span of 12 bases. The CDR3 contains 16 residues. CDR3 nucleotide sequence: TGCGCCAGCAGTGAGTCGGCCCGGACATCGAACACTGAAGCTTTCTTT. This translates into CASSESARTSNTEAFF.

This clone was observed once. The chain is built from TRBV2 and TRBJ1-4; D ambiguous. CDR1 SNHLY and CDR2 FYNNEI come from the germline V gene. This CDR3 spans 14 amino acids. The V and J ends lost 1 base and 8 bases respectively, with 11 bases between them. DNA of the CDR3: TGTGCCAGCAGTGAAGTTATCCCAGGAGAAAAACTGTTTTTT. It codes for CASSEVIPGEKLFF.

The chain links TRBV5-1 to TRBJ1-1; D may be TRBD1 (6 bases). The CDR3 consists of 15 residues. Trimming stripped 2 bases from V and 0 bases from J, with 11 bases between. Looked up from germline, CDR1 is SGHRS and CDR2 is YFSETQ. The chain's CDR3 is CASSLQGLVNTEAFF. The DNA for the CDR3 is TGCGCCAGCAGCTTACAGGGTCTTGTGAACACTGAAGCTTTCTTT.

This chain links TRBV6-6 with TRBJ2-3, with D perhaps TRBD2 (6 bases). The CDR3 length is 16 residues. Germline V gene data show CDR1 as MNHNY and CDR2 as SVGAGI (reference sequence). With 2 bases removed from V and 6 bases from J, the gap between germline ends came to 18 bases. The CDR3 protein is CASSYGGLHWADTQYF. The CDR3 DNA reads TGTGCCAGCAGTTACGGGGGACTGCACTGGGCGGATACGCAGTATTTT.

V usage is TRBV4-1 and J usage is TRBJ2-3; D might be TRBD2 (6 bases). V was clipped by 1 base and J by 0 bases, with 17 bases between them. Germline CDR1 and CDR2: MGHRA and YSYEKL. The CDR3 extends over 18 amino acids. This CDR3 is CASSQVLRRGPSTDTQYF. CDR3 DNA: TGCGCCAGCAGCCAAGTTCTCAGGCGGGGCCCTAGCACAGATACGCAGTATTTT.

J is TRBJ1-5 and V is TRBV5-6; weak D call: TRBD1 (5 bases). Looked up from germline, CDR1 is SGHDT and CDR2 is YYEEEE. The CDR3 has 16 amino acids. V lost 4 bases, J lost 5 bases, and 19 bases lay in between. The CDR3 loop is CASSNWGGSLYQPQHF. The CDR3 nucleotides read TGTGCCAGCAGCAACTGGGGCGGTTCGCTTTATCAGCCCCAGCATTTT.

This sequence joins TRBV5-6 and TRBJ1-3, with a weak D call TRBD1 (5 bases). Germline-derived CDR1 and CDR2 are SGHDT and YYEEEE. V lost 0 bases and J 5 bases, leaving 9 bases between the germline ends. The CDR3 totals 14 residues. The CDR3: CASSLVTARNTIYF. CDR3 nucleotides: TGTGCCAGCAGCTTGGTGACAGCAAGAAACACCATATATTTT.

The genes are TRBV4-1 and TRBJ1-6, with TRBD1 matching over 7 bases. CDR1 is MGHRA and CDR2 is YSYEKL in the germline V gene. Germline trimming cut 0 bases from V and 7 bases from J; bases unmatched to any gene: 3. The CDR3 loop spans 15 amino acids. The CDR3: CASSQDRTGNSPLHF. Here the CDR3 DNA reads TGCGCCAGCAGCCAAGATCGGACAGGCAATTCACCCCTCCACTTT.

The gene calls are TRBV15 and TRBJ2-1; D is possibly TRBD1 (6 bases). Germline CDR1 and CDR2: LNHNV and YYDKDF (reference sequence). The CDR3 sequence is 15 residues long. Trimming stripped 3 bases from V and 7 bases from J, with 16 bases between. The CDR3 here is CATSRNRVPNNEQFF. CDR3 DNA: TGTGCCACCAGCAGGAACAGGGTCCCGAATAATGAGCAGTTCTTC.

A single count supports this clone. J is TRBJ2-1 and V is TRBV4-1; the D gene is possibly TRBD2 (5 bases). V was trimmed by 5 bases and J by 4 bases, leaving 12 bases between them. CDR3 length: 14 residues. Germline values: CDR1 MGHRA, CDR2 YSYEKL. CDR3 sequence reads: CASSSWTGYNEQFF. CDR3 DNA: TGCGCCAGCAGCTCATGGACTGGATACAATGAGCAGTTCTTC.

This chain uses TRBV10-1 with TRBJ2-5; D unclear. Germline V gene sequence: CDR1 WNHNN, CDR2 SYGVQD (reference sequence). The length of the CDR3 is 14 residues. V shed 0 bases and J shed 3 bases, with 8 bases lying between them. This CDR3 reads CASSESNREETQYF. As DNA, the CDR3 is TGCGCCAGCAGTGAGTCAAACAGAGAAGAGACCCAGTACTTC.